The next 29 T cell receptor beta chains were all read from a single sample in a study of blood T cell repertoires in COVID-19. Here immunoSEQ multiplex PCR was the method, and the copy in TCRdb shows in-frame clones only, minus some. This table has around 81,000 clones, 88% appearing once. The sample taken for sequencing was peripheral blood. The receptors were sampled from a man between 65 and 79 years old with acute or convalescent COVID-19.

The V call is TRBV6-6, the J call TRBJ2-6; D call uncertain. The V gene lost 7 bases and the J gene lost 12 bases, with 16 bases spanning the gap. The CDR3 is 13 amino acids. The germline gives CDR1 MNHNY, CDR2 SVGAGI (reference sequence). CDR3 coding DNA: TGTGCCAGCAATCGACAAGCCGATGGCGTCCTGACTTTC. Its translation is CASNRQADGVLTF.

The genes are TRBV27 and TRBJ2-3; D call uncertain. CDR3 length equals 14 residues. V was cut by 6 bases and J by 0 bases, with 10 bases left in between. The germline V gene encodes CDR1 MNHEY and CDR2 SMNVEV (reference sequence). CDR3 in amino acids: CASRRAASTDTQYF. In DNA form, the CDR3 reads TGTGCCAGCAGGAGAGCTGCTAGCACAGATACGCAGTATTTT.

CDR3 nucleotide sequence: TGTGCCAGCAGCTTGGGGGGACCGACAGGGGACGAGCAGTACTTC. Its protein product is CASSLGGPTGDEQYF. The chain employs TRBV5-4 and TRBJ2-7, with TRBD1 identical over 8 bases. The CDR3 has 15 residues. CDR1 and CDR2 from the germline V gene are SGHNT and YYREEE (reference sequence). V was pared by 0 bases and J by 5 bases, with 7 bases of the junction left unmatched.

The V and J genes are TRBV5-6 and TRBJ1-6, with 10 positions matching TRBD1. The CDR3 totals 16 residues. The junction had 7 bases not matched to a gene; V was cut back by 6 bases and J by 4 bases. Germline CDR1 is SGHDT and CDR2 is YYEEEE. The CDR3 sequence: CASTFGQGVYNSPLHF. DNA for the CDR3: TGTGCCAGCACCTTCGGACAGGGGGTATATAATTCACCCCTCCACTTT.

V is TRBV9 and J is TRBJ1-5; perhaps TRBD1 as D (5 bases). The CDR3 extends over 14 amino acids. Looked up from germline, CDR1 is SGDLS and CDR2 is YYNGEE. V gave up 0 bases and J gave up 7 bases, with 11 bases separating them. CDR3 coding DNA: TGTGCCAGCAGCGTAGATGGGGCCGGGCAGCCCCAGCATTTT. It yields the protein CASSVDGAGQPQHF.

Comments on this clone: The same CDR3 also results from other DNA sequences found in this sample. The chain combines TRBV18 with TRBJ2-5; possibly TRBD1 for D (6 bases). The CDR3 totals 14 residues. From germline, CDR1 is KGHSH and CDR2 LQKENI. Trimming shortened V by 3 bases and J by 4 bases, and 12 bases separated the two germline ends. CDR3 sequence: CASSPRDTGETQYF. DNA of the CDR3: TGTGCCAGCTCACCCCGGGACACAGGAGAGACCCAGTACTTC.

The rearrangement uses TRBV7-2 and TRBJ1-1; the D is unclear. The V end lost 5 bases, the J end lost 5 bases, and 15 bases lay between the germline ends. Germline V gene data show CDR1 as SGHTA and CDR2 as FQGNSA. The CDR3 is 14 amino acids. Written as DNA, the CDR3 is TGTGCCAGCAGCACACGTAATGGAGTGACTGAAGCTTTCTTT. Translation: CASSTRNGVTEAFF.

The rearrangement links TRBV7-9 to TRBJ2-3; 7 bases map to TRBD1. V lost 2 bases and J lost 4; bases outside the gene matches: 0. The V gene's germline CDR1 is SEHNR and CDR2 FQNEAQ (reference sequence). CDR3 length: 13 residues. CDR3 loop: CASSLTGADTQYF. Written as DNA, the CDR3 is TGTGCCAGCAGCTTAACAGGGGCAGATACGCAGTATTTT.

The chain is built from TRBV15 and TRBJ1-4; 7 positions match TRBD1. Per the germline V gene, CDR1 is LNHNV and CDR2 is YYDKDF (reference sequence). The CDR3 is 15 amino acids. V trimming: 1 base; J trimming: 8 bases; junction bases outside the gene matches: 7. For the CDR3, the DNA is TGTGCCACCAGCAGAGGACAGGGAGTTCAGGAAAAACTGTTTTTT. As protein: CATSRGQGVQEKLFF.

This clone has a single count. V gene TRBV2 combines with J gene TRBJ1-2; 11 bases align to TRBD1. The junction had 21 bases not matched to a gene; V was cut back by 8 bases and J by 4 bases. The CDR3 is made up of 19 amino acids. Germline V CDR1 and CDR2: SNHLY, FYNNEI. The chain's CDR3 is CASSYTFRTGGEESYGYTF. The CDR3, as DNA: TGTGCCAGCTCGTATACTTTTCGGACAGGGGGCGAGGAGAGCTATGGCTACACCTTC. Combining the CDR3 with reference TRBV2 and TRBJ1-2 gives the whole variable domain EPEVTQTPSHQVTQMGQEVILRCVPISNHLYFYWYRQILGQKVEFLVSFYNNEISEKSEIFDDQFSVERPDGSNFTLKIRSTKLEDSAMYFCASSYTFRTGGEESYGYTFGSGTRLTVV.

This clone was detected once. The chain couples TRBV30 to TRBJ1-1; D not certain. Trimming pared 6 bases from V and 1 base from J, leaving 36 bases between. This CDR3 has 21 residues. The germline gives CDR1 GTSNPN, CDR2 SVGIG (reference sequence). This CDR3 reads CACNSGRAGAREEEENTEAFF. CDR3 sequence (DNA): TGTGCCTGTAACTCAGGCCGGGCCGGAGCTAGAGAGGAGGAAGAGAACACTGAAGCTTTCTTT.

The gene calls are TRBV12-3 or TRBV12-4 and TRBJ1-5, with a tentative D call TRBD1 (5 bases). The V gene lost 8 bases and the J gene lost 3 bases, with 11 bases spanning the gap. CDR3 length equals 13 residues. CDR3 bases: TGTGCCAGCCAGACAGAATTCAATCAGCCCCAGCATTTT. Protein sequence: CASQTEFNQPQHF.

This clone showed up just a few times. The V call is TRBV5-4, the J call TRBJ2-7; the match to TRBD2 covers 10 bases. This CDR3 contains 17 residues. The germline V gene encodes CDR1 SGHNT and CDR2 YYREEE (reference sequence). Germline trimming cut 4 bases from V and 6 bases from J; bases unmatched to any gene: 16. CDR3 sequence: CASSPLGVAGGKGEQYF. The CDR3 DNA follows: TGTGCCAGCAGCCCCCTGGGAGTAGCGGGAGGTAAGGGCGAGCAGTACTTC.

This chain links TRBV5-1 with TRBJ1-1; 7 nucleotides line up with TRBD1. CDR1 is SGHRS and CDR2 is YFSETQ in the germline V gene. V dropped 2 bases and J dropped 4; count of bases not matched to a gene: 5. The CDR3 totals 14 residues. CDR3 loop: CASSFGPGGTEAFF. Written as DNA, the CDR3 is TGCGCCAGCAGCTTCGGTCCAGGGGGCACTGAAGCTTTCTTT.

V usage is TRBV9 and J usage is TRBJ2-5, with TRBD2 matching 10 bases. This CDR3 has 17 residues. V lost 1 base, J lost 2 bases, and 8 bases stayed unmatched. Per the germline V gene, CDR1 is SGDLS and CDR2 is YYNGEE. CDR3 in amino acids: CASSVRGSGGLQETQYF. The CDR3 region has the DNA TGTGCCAGCAGCGTAAGGGGTAGCGGGGGGCTGCAAGAGACCCAGTACTTC.

This chain links TRBV27 with TRBJ2-7; D remains unclear. The V gene's germline CDR1 is MNHEY and CDR2 SMNVEV (reference sequence). Trimming removed 10 bases from V and 6 bases from J, with 19 bases in between. The CDR3 totals 13 residues. The CDR3 DNA is TGTGCCACTTCTAAGCGTATCCTTGCCGAGCAGTACTTC. It encodes CATSKRILAEQYF.

This clone was detected a few times. The chain is built from TRBV11-2 and TRBJ1-1; 10 bases align to TRBD1. The CDR3 is 15 residues long. Per the germline V gene, CDR1 is SGHAT and CDR2 is FQNNGV. V shed 5 bases and J 3 bases; nucleotides not matched to a gene: 6. The CDR3 nucleotides read TGTGCCAGCAGCCCTACGACAGGGGGCTACACTGAAGCTTTCTTT. The encoded protein is CASSPTTGGYTEAFF.

The gene calls are TRBV15 and TRBJ2-7; D might be TRBD1 (6 bases). The V end lost 0 bases, the J end lost 0 bases, and 12 bases lay between the germline ends. The V gene's germline CDR1 is LNHNV and CDR2 YYDKDF (reference sequence). The CDR3 extends over 16 amino acids. The CDR3 here is CATSRDWTVSSYEQYF. The CDR3 coding sequence is TGTGCCACCAGCAGAGATTGGACAGTCAGCTCCTACGAGCAGTACTTC.

This chain uses TRBV19 with TRBJ1-2; D remains unclear. The germline V and J ends were trimmed by 5 bases and 1 base, with 14 bases remaining between them. The CDR3 has 15 residues. Germline assignment: CDR1 LNHDA and CDR2 SQIVND (reference sequence). This chain's CDR3 is CASSGHGRDNYGYTF. CDR3 nucleotide sequence: TGTGCCAGTAGTGGCCACGGGAGGGATAACTATGGCTACACCTTC.

A few counts support this clone. The chain is built from TRBV9 and TRBJ1-5, with 9 nucleotides matching TRBD1. Germline CDR1 and CDR2: SGDLS and YYNGEE. V was pared by 4 bases and J by 6 bases, with 5 bases of the junction left unmatched. The CDR3 sequence is 14 residues long. This CDR3 is CASSNGTGFQPQHF. The DNA for the CDR3 is TGTGCCAGCAGCAACGGGACAGGGTTTCAGCCCCAGCATTTT.

The chain is built from TRBV2 and TRBJ2-7, with a tentative D call TRBD2 (5 bases). The CDR3 totals 15 residues. The V and J ends lost 4 bases and 0 bases respectively, with 13 bases between them. Germline V lookup: CDR1 SNHLY, CDR2 FYNNEI. The CDR3 sequence is CASSGSWESSYEQYF. CDR3 nucleotide sequence: TGTGCCAGCAGTGGGTCTTGGGAGAGCTCCTACGAGCAGTACTTC.

This clone showed up just once. The CDR3 region has the DNA TGTGCCAGCAGTTCCTATCATGGGACAGGGAGGGACCCCTACGAGCAGTACTTC. Translation gives CASSSYHGTGRDPYEQYF. V usage is TRBV6-2 or TRBV6-3 and J usage is TRBJ2-7; 9 positions match TRBD1. Germline values: CDR1 MNHEY, CDR2 SVGEGT. V gave up 4 bases and J gave up 2 bases; unmatched junction bases: 15. The CDR3 extends over 18 amino acids.

The CDR3 region has the DNA TGTGCCAGTAGTAGAACCACCCCAGGTGAGCAGTTCTTC. It specifies CASSRTTPGEQFF. The V call is TRBV19, the J call TRBJ2-1; D is undetermined. The CDR3 sequence is 13 residues long. Between the trimmed V and J ends, which lost 4 bases and 9 bases, there was a span of 13 bases. Germline V gives CDR1 LNHDA, CDR2 SQIVND (reference sequence).

The table lists this clone with a count of one. V is TRBV13 and J is TRBJ1-6; D unresolved. The CDR3 totals 15 residues. CDR1 and CDR2 (germline): PRHDT, FYEKMQ (reference sequence). V was clipped by 0 bases and J by 5 bases, with 8 bases between them. CDR3: CASSLGAGNNSPLHF. The CDR3 DNA reads TGTGCCAGCAGCTTAGGGGCAGGCAATAATTCACCCCTCCACTTT.

This rearrangement joins TRBV28 to TRBJ2-1; 9 nucleotides agree with TRBD1. This CDR3 has 14 residues. Germline V CDR1 and CDR2: MDHEN, SYDVKM. After removal of 6 bases from V and 2 bases from J, the junction contained 2 bases not matched to a gene. The CDR3 DNA sequence: TGTGCCAGCAGATACAGGGGGCCCTACAATGAGCAGTTCTTC. Amino acids: CASRYRGPYNEQFF.

On this clone: At one end, the junction sequence differs from germline, possibly due to a read error. V and J are TRBV2 and TRBJ1-1; the D is unclear. Germline assignment: CDR1 SNHLY and CDR2 FYNNEI. The CDR3 length is 13 residues. CDR3 in amino acids: CASSPIEGDAYYF. The CDR3 region has the DNA TGTGCCAGCAGTCCCATAGAGGGTGATGCTTATTACTTT. The full variable domain, with the rest looked up from reference TRBV2 and TRBJ1-1, is EPEVTQTPSHQVTQMGQEVILRCVPISNHLYFYWYRQILGQKVEFLVSFYNNEISEKSEIFDDQFSVERPDGSNFTLKIRSTKLEDSAMYFCASSPIEGDAYYFGQGTRLTVV.

This clone was recorded once. The chain uses TRBV4-1 and TRBJ2-1, with 10 positions matching TRBD2. The CDR3 runs 19 residues. Germline loops: CDR1 MGHRA, CDR2 YSYEKL. V shed 0 bases, J shed 0 bases, and the junction held 8 bases outside the gene matches. CDR3 region: CASSQESLAGASSYNEQFF. The DNA of the CDR3 is TGCGCCAGCAGCCAAGAATCTCTAGCGGGGGCTTCCTCCTACAATGAGCAGTTCTTC.

V is TRBV5-4 and J is TRBJ1-1; 10 bases fit TRBD1. V lost 0 bases and J lost 4; bases outside the gene matches: 6. Germline V gene data show CDR1 as SGHNT and CDR2 as YYREEE (reference sequence). The CDR3 has 16 residues. CDR3 region: CASSLGQGAMGTEAFF. The CDR3 DNA sequence: TGTGCCAGCAGCTTGGGACAGGGGGCTATGGGCACTGAAGCTTTCTTT.

This sequence joins TRBV19 and TRBJ2-2; 7 nucleotides match TRBD1. CDR3 length equals 15 residues. Trimming took 7 bases from V and 4 from J; bases not matched to a gene: 9. Germline V gives CDR1 LNHDA, CDR2 SQIVND (reference sequence). In DNA form, the CDR3 reads TGTGCCAGTAACCCGACAGGGATAGGCACCGGGGAGCTGTTTTTT. The encoded protein is CASNPTGIGTGELFF.